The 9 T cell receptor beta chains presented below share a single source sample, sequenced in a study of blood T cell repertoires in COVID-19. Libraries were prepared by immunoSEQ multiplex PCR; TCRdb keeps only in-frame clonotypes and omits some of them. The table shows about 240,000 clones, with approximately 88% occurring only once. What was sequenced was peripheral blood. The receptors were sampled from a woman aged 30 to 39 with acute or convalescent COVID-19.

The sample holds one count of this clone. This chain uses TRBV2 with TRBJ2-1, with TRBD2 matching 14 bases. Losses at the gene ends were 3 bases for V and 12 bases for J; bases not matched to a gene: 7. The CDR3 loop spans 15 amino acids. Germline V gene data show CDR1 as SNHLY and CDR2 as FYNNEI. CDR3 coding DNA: TGTGCCAGCAGTGACGGGACTAGCGGGAGTTTGGGGCAGTTCTTC. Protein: CASSDGTSGSLGQFF.

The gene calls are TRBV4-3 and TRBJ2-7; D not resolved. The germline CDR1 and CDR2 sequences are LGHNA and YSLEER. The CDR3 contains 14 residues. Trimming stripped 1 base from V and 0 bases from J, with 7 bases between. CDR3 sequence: CASSQGADSYEQYF. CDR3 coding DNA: TGCGCCAGCAGCCAAGGTGCAGACTCCTACGAGCAGTACTTC.

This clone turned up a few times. The CDR3 DNA reads TGTGCCAGCAGTTTGATCGGGAGCTTGGCCGGGGAGCTGTTTTTT. It translates to CASSLIGSLAGELFF. The chain couples TRBV25-1 to TRBJ2-2; TRBD2 might be the D (6 bases). The ends were cut back, 5 bases at V and 6 bases at J, with 16 bases in the middle. Germline V gene data show CDR1 as MGHDK and CDR2 as SYGVNS. This CDR3 is 15 amino acids long.

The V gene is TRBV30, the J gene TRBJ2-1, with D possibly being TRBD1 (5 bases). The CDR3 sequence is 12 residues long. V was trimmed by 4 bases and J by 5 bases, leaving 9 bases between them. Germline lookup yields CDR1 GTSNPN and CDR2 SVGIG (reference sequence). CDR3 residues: CAWIGANNEQFF. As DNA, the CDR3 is TGTGCCTGGATTGGGGCGAACAATGAGCAGTTCTTC.

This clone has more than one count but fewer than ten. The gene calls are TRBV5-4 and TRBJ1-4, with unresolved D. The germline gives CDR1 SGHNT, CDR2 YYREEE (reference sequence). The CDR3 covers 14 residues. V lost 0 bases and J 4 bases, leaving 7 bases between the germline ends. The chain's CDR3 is CASSLGAINEKLFF. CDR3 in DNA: TGTGCCAGCAGCTTGGGGGCGATTAATGAAAAACTGTTTTTT.

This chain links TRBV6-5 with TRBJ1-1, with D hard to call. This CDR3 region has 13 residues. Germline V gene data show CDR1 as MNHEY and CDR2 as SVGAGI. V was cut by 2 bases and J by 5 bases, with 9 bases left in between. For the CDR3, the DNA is TGTGCCAGCAGTTACCCGACGGGAACTGAAGCTTTCTTT. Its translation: CASSYPTGTEAFF.

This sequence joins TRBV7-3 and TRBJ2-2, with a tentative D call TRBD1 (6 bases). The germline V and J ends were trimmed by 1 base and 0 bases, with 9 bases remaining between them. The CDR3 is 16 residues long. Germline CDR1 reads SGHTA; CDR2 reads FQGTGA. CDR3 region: CASSLIGQPNTGELFF. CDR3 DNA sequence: TGTGCCAGCAGCTTAATAGGACAGCCGAACACCGGGGAGCTGTTTTTT.

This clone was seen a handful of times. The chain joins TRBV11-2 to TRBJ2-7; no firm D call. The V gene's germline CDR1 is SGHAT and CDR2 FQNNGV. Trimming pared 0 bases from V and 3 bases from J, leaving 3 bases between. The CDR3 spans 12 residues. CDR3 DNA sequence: TGTGCCAGCAGCTTAGATCGCTACGAGCAGTACTTC. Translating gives CASSLDRYEQYF.

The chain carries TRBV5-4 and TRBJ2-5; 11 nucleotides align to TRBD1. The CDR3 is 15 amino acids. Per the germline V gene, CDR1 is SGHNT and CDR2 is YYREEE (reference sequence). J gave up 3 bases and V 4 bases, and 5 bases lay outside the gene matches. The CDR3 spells CASSPGTGGKETQYF. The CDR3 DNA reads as TGTGCCAGCAGCCCTGGGACAGGGGGGAAAGAGACCCAGTACTTC.